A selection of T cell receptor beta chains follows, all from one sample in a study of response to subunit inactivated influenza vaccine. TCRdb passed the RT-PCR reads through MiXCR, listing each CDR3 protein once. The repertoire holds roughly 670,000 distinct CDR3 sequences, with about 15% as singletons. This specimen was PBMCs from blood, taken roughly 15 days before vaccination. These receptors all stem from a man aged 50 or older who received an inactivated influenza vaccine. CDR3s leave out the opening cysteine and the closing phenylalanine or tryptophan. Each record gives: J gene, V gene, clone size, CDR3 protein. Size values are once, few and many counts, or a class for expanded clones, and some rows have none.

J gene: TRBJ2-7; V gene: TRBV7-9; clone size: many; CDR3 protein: ASSLVSGRTYEQY
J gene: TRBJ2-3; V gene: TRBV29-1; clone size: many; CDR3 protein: SVNRVGTDTQY
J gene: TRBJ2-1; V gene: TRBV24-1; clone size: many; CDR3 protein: ATSETFASGSSYNEQF
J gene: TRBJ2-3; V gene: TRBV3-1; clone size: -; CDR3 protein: ASSQRLAGPPGTQY
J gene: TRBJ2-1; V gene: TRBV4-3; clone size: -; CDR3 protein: ASSQESLGLDEQF
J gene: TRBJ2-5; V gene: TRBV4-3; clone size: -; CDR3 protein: ASSQGPGFQETQY
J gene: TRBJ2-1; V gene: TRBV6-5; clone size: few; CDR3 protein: ASSYGTSGSANEQF
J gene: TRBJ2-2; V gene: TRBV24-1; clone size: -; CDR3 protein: ATSDFAGQGSRGNTGELF
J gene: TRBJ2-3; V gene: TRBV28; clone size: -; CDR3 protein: ASRPGVKTDTQY
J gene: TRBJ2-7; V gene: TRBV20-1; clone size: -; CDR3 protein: SANPDREYEQY
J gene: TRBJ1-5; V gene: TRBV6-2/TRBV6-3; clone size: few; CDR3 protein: ASSYSRGSSNQPQH
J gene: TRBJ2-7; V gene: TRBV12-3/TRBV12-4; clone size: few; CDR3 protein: ASSRDFSKQY
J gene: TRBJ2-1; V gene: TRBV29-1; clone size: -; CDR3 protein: SGRGTSGTYNEQF
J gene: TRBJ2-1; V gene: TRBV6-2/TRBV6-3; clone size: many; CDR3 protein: ASSNRGGSSYNEQF
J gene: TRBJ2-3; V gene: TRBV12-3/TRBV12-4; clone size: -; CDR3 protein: ASRVAGSTDTQY
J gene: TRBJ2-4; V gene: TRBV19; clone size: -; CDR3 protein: ASSITTFLGKNIQY
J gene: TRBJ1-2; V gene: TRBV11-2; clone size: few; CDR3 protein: ASSLAGGAMVGYT
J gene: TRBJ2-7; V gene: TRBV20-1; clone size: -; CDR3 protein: SARGRGGGLLGEQY
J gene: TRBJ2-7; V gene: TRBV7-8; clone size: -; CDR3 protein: ASSLLALTYEQY
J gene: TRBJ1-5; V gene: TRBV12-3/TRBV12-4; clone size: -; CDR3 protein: ASSSIGSNQPQH
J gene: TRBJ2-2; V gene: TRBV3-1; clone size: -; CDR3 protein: ASSQEGGAGELF
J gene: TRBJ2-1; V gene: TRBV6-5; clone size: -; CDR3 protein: ASSYSYSGFDNEQF
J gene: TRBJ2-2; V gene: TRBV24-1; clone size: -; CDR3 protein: ATSGPAGAHYTGELF
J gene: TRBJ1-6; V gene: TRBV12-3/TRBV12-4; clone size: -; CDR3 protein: ASSGDINSPLH
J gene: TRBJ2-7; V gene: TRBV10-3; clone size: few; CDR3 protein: AISEKVSYEQY
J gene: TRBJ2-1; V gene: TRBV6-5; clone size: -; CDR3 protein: ASSSSGTSKLNEQF